This entry lists 17 T cell receptor beta chains sequenced from one sample in a study of post-analysis software for immune sequencing data. General observations from the study: Comparison of patients with controls showed five TRBV segments more frequent in patients, TRBV5-6, TRBV5-1 and TRBV20-1 among them.

Their antigens remain unidentified. Prepared libraries of TCR beta cDNA carried unique molecular identifiers. Via MiXCR, TCRdb re-called the PCR reads, giving one row per CDR3 protein. The sample has 700,000 to 900,000 distinct CDR3 sequences; under 60% are singletons. Sequencing was carried out using blood. The origin of the receptors is a girl aged 10 to 17 with multiple sclerosis.

This clonotype was seen more than once but under ten times. The rearrangement links TRBV7-2 to TRBJ1-1, with D perhaps matching TRBD1 (5 bases). Deletions cut 2 bases from V and 7 bases from J, with 11 bases between. The length of the CDR3 is 13 residues. Per the germline V gene, CDR1 is SGHTA and CDR2 is FQGNSA. DNA of the CDR3: TGTGCCAGCAGCTTATCCACAGGATATGAAGCTTTCTTT. This translates into CASSLSTGYEAFF.

This clonotype was picked up a small number of times. J is TRBJ2-1 and V is TRBV24-1; 8 bases fit TRBD1. The CDR3 has 16 residues. After removal of 4 bases from V and 6 bases from J, the junction contained 10 bases not matched to a gene. Per the germline V gene, CDR1 is KGHDR and CDR2 is SFDVKD. In nucleotides, the CDR3 is TGTGCCACCAGTGACTCTACCGGGACAGGACCCAATGAGCAGTTCTTC. Protein sequence: CATSDSTGTGPNEQFF.

The chain couples TRBV29-1 to TRBJ2-5, with D possibly being TRBD1 or TRBD2 (5 bases each). The DNA end favors TRBJ2-7, so the J call may be wrong. CDR1 is SQVTM, CDR2 ANQGSEA, per germline. CDR3 length: 12 residues. CDR3 amino acids: CSAPGAIYEQYF. The CDR3 DNA reads as TGCAGTGCTCCCGGGGCGATTTACGAGCAGTACTTC.

There are a few counts of this clonotype. This chain uses TRBV7-9 with TRBJ1-2, with 10 bases that match TRBD1. Trimming at V came to 0 bases and at J to 4 bases, leaving 2 bases not matched to a gene. The CDR3 totals 15 residues. Per the germline V gene, CDR1 is SEHNR and CDR2 is FQNEAQ (reference sequence). This CDR3 is CASSLARDRGYGYTF. The CDR3 DNA sequence: TGTGCCAGCAGCTTAGCCCGGGACAGGGGCTATGGCTACACCTTC. Complete variable domain (other parts from reference TRBV7-9 and TRBJ1-2): DTGVSQNPRHKITKRGQNVTFRCDPISEHNRLYWYRQTLGQGPEFLTYFQNEAQLEKSRLLSDRFSAERPKGSFSTLEIQRTEQGDSAMYLCASSLARDRGYGYTFGSGTRLTVV.

This clonotype was observed a few times. The chain links TRBV10-3 to TRBJ2-3, with no clear D. This CDR3 contains 13 residues. V lost 6 bases, J lost 0 bases, and 7 bases lay in between. Germline V gives CDR1 ENHRY, CDR2 SYGVKD. CDR3 coding DNA: TGTGCCATCAGGGCAGGAAGCACAGATACGCAGTATTTT. Translating gives CAIRAGSTDTQYF.

This clonotype has only a few counts. CDR3 nucleotides: TGCAGCGTTGAAGTACTAGCGGGAACCTACGAGCAGTACTTC. Its protein product is CSVEVLAGTYEQYF. The chain has TRBV29-1 and TRBJ2-7; 10 bases align to TRBD2. Germline V gene data show CDR1 as SQVTM and CDR2 as ANQGSEA. The CDR3 is 14 residues long. V lost 1 base and J lost 2; bases outside the gene matches: 2.

This clonotype came up a few times. The chain uses TRBV12-3 or TRBV12-4 and TRBJ2-7; 9 bases align to TRBD1. This CDR3 is 16 amino acids long. With V trimmed by 5 bases and J by 1 base, 9 bases remained unmatched. The CDR3 DNA sequence: TGTGCCAGCAGTCCAAGACGGACAGGGGAATCCTACGAGCAGTACTTC. Translating it yields CASSPRRTGESYEQYF.

J is TRBJ1-5 and V is TRBV28; 9 bases fit TRBD1. Germline CDR1 MDHEN, CDR2 SYDVKM. V lost 9 bases to trimming and J lost 4 bases; unmatched junction nucleotides: 7. The CDR3 has 14 residues. CDR3 coding DNA: TGTGCCAGTAGATCCGGGACAGGGAATCAGCCCCAGCATTTT. Amino acids: CASRSGTGNQPQHF.

In its sample, this clonotype was seen a few times. This chain connects TRBV7-9 to TRBJ2-1, with TRBD2 identical over 10 bases. CDR1 and CDR2 from the germline V gene are SEHNR and FQNEAQ (reference sequence). With 5 bases clipped from V and 2 bases from J, the junction kept 3 bases outside the gene matches. The CDR3 is 15 residues long. This CDR3 reads CASSGGLAAYNEQFF. The CDR3 nucleotides read TGTGCCAGCAGCGGCGGACTAGCGGCCTACAATGAGCAGTTCTTC.

Points on this clonotype: At one end the junction does not follow the germline gene, possibly because of a read error. The chain employs TRBV12-3 or TRBV12-4 and TRBJ2-3; TRBD1 matches 7 bases. CDR3 length: 16 residues. CDR3 nucleotide sequence: TGTGCCAGCAGTGGGATGGACAGGTTGAGCACAGATATGCAGTATTTT. It is translated as CASSGMDRLSTDMQYF.

The rearrangement uses TRBV6-5 and TRBJ1-2, with no clear D. This CDR3 spans 15 amino acids. Trimming removed 7 bases at V and 1 base at J, with 16 bases between. Germline V gene sequence: CDR1 MNHEY, CDR2 SVGAGI. CDR3 sequence reads: CASIPGPSVNYGYTF. The CDR3 DNA reads TGTGCCAGCATACCCGGACCTTCCGTTAACTATGGCTACACCTTC.

The chain couples TRBV2 to TRBJ1-5, with 7 bases lining up with TRBD1. V gave up 7 bases and J gave up 4 bases; unmatched junction bases: 7. This CDR3 comprises 14 residues. Germline lookup yields CDR1 SNHLY and CDR2 FYNNEI. The CDR3 reads CASTRDSANQPQHF. CDR3 DNA: TGTGCCAGCACCAGGGACAGCGCGAATCAGCCCCAGCATTTT. The whole variable domain, filled in from reference TRBV2 and TRBJ1-5, reads EPEVTQTPSHQVTQMGQEVILRCVPISNHLYFYWYRQILGQKVEFLVSFYNNEISEKSEIFDDQFSVERPDGSNFTLKIRSTKLEDSAMYFCASTRDSANQPQHFGDGTRLSIL.

Worth noting for this clonotype: Compared with germline, one end of the junction differs, possibly owing to a read error. The V and J genes are TRBV5-1 and TRBJ1-2; 10 positions agree with TRBD1. This CDR3 is 14 amino acids long. The germline V gene encodes CDR1 SGHRS and CDR2 YFSETQ. Here the CDR3 reads CVSSPGQGDYGYTF. In DNA, the CDR3 is TGCGTCAGCAGCCCCGGACAGGGGGACTATGGCTACACCTTC.

In this sample, this clonotype turned up a few times. The chain is built from TRBV3-1 and TRBJ2-3, with D possibly matching TRBD2 (6 bases). The V end was cut by 3 bases, the J end by 4 bases, with 14 bases between. This CDR3 has 15 residues. The germline V gene encodes CDR1 LGHDT and CDR2 YNNKEL (reference sequence). The CDR3 sequence: CASSQRSSVADTQYF. The CDR3, as DNA: TGTGCCAGCAGCCAGCGTTCTAGCGTCGCAGATACGCAGTATTTT.

This clonotype was counted between two and nine times. The chain carries TRBV6-5 and TRBJ1-6; the D gene is possibly TRBD1 (6 bases). CDR1 MNHEY and CDR2 SVGAGI come from the germline V gene. There are 14 residues in the CDR3. V lost 6 bases and J lost 14, with 20 bases in between. In DNA form, the CDR3 reads TGTGCCAGCAGGCTCGACCGACAGGTTTCCACCCTCCACTTT. Translated, it gives CASRLDRQVSTLHF.

The chain employs TRBV10-3 and TRBJ2-6; 9 nucleotides match TRBD1. This CDR3 is built from 17 residues. Trimming cost V 8 bases and J 3 bases; bases outside gene matches: 11. From germline, CDR1 is ENHRY and CDR2 SYGVKD. CDR3 sequence reads: CAIGEQGALVGANVLTF. CDR3 DNA: TGTGCCATCGGGGAACAGGGGGCTTTGGTTGGGGCCAACGTCCTGACTTTC.

The rearrangement joins TRBV7-2 to TRBJ2-3, with TRBD2 identical over 8 bases. CDR3 length: 14 amino acids. Losses at the gene ends were 5 bases for V and 6 bases for J; bases not matched to a gene: 7. Germline CDR1 SGHTA, CDR2 FQGNSA. Here the CDR3 reads CASSVEAGVDTQYF. DNA of the CDR3: TGTGCCAGCAGCGTAGAAGCGGGAGTTGATACGCAGTATTTT.